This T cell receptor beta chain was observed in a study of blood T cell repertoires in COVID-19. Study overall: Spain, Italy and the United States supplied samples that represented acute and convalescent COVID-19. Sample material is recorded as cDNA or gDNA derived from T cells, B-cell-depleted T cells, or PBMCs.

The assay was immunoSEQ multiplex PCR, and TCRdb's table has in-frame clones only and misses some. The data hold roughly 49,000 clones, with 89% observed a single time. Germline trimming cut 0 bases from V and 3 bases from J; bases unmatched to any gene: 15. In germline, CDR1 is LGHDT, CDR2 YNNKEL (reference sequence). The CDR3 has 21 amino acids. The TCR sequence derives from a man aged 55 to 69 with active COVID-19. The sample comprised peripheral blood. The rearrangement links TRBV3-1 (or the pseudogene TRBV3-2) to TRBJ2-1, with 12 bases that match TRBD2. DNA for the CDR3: TGTGCCAGCAGCCAAGAATCAACTTCTAGCGGGAGGGCCCTCCGCTACAATGAGCAGTTCTTC. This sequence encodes CASSQESTSSGRALRYNEQFF.